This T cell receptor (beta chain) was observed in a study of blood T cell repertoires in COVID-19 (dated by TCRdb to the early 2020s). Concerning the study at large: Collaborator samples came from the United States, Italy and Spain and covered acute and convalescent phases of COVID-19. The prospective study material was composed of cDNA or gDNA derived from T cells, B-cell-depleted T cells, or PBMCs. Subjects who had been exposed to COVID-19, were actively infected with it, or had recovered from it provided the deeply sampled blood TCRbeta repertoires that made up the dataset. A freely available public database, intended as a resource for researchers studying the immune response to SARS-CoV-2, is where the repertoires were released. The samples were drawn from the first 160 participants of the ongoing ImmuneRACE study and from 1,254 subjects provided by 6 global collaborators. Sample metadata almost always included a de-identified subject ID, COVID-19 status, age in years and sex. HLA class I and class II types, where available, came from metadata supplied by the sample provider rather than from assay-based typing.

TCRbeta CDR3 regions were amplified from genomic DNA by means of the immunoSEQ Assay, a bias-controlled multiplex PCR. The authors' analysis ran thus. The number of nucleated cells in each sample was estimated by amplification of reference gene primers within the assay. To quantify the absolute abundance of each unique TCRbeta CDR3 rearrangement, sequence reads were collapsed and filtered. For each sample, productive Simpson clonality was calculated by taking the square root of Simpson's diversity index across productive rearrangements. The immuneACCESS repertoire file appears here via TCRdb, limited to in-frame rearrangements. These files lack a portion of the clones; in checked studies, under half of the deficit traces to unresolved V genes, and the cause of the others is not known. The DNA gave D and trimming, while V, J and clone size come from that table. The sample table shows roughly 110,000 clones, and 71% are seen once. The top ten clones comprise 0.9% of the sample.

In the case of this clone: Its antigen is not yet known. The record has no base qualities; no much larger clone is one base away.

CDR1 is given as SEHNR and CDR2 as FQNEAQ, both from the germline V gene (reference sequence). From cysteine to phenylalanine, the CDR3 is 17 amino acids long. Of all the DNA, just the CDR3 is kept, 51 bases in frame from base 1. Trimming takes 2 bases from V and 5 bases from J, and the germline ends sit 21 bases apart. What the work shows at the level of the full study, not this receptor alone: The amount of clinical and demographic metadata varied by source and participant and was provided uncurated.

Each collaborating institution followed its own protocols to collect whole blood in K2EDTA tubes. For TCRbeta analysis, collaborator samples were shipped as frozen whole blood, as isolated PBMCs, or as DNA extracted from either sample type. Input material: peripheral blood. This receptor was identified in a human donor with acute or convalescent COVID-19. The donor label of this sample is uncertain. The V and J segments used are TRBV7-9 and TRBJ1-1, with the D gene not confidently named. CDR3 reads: CASSLSMGAPRGTEAFF. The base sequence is TGTGCCAGCAGCTTAAGTATGGGTGCCCCCCGGGGAACTGAAGCTTTCTTT.